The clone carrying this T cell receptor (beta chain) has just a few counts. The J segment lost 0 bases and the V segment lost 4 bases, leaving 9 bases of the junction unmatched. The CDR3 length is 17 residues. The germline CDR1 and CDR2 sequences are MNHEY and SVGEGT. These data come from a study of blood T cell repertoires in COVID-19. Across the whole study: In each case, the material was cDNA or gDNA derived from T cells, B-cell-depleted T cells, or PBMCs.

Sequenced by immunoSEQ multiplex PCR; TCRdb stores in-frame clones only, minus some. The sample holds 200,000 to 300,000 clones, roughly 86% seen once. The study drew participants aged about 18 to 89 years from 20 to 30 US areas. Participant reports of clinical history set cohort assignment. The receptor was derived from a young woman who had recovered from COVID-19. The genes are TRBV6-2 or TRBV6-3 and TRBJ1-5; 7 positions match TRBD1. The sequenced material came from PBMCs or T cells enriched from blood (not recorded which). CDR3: CASSSTRQGLSNQPQHF. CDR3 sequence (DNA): TGTGCCAGCAGTTCAACTCGACAGGGACTTAGCAATCAGCCCCAGCATTTT.